Ten or more counts support the clone carrying this T cell receptor beta chain. Its target is unknown. This entry comes from a study of shared clonotypes between healthy human individuals. General study results and limits: Richness estimates generally favored naive over memory subsets.

Partitioning of CD4+ cells yielded a CD45RA+ naive subset and a CD45RA-negative memory subset. The CDR3 consists of 11 residues. Germline assignment: CDR1 SGHDN and CDR2 FVKESK. V lost 6 bases and J 4 bases, leaving 7 bases between the germline ends. The run depth of the assay was deep. TCRdb keeps only in-frame clones here, not all; method: immunoSEQ multiplex PCR. The table shows hundreds of thousands of clones, with around 78% occurring only once. The sample taken for sequencing was memory CD4+ T cells sorted from blood. Subset specified: CD45RA-negative fraction. V usage is TRBV14 and J usage is TRBJ2-7; D call uncertain. The sequence was collected from a woman aged 30 to 39 in good health. This chain's CDR3 is CASSREYEQYF. CDR3 sequence (DNA): TGTGCCAGCAGTCGAGAATACGAGCAGTACTTC.